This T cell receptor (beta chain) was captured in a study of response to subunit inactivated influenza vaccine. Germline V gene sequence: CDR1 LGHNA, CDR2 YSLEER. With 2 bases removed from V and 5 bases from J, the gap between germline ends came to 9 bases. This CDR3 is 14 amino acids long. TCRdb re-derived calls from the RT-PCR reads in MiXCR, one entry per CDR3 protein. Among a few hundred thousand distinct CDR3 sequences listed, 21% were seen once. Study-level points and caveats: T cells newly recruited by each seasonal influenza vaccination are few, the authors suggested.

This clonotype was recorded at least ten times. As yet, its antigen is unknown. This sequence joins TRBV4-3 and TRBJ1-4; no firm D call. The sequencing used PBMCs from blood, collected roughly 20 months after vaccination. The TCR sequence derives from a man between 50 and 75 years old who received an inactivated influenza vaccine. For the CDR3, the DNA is TGCGCCAGCAGCCAAAGCTTCAGGAATGAAAAACTGTTTTTT. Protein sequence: CASSQSFRNEKLFF.